This T cell receptor beta chain was documented in a study of blood T cell repertoires in COVID-19. Across the whole study: The United States, Italy and Spain provided the acute and convalescent COVID-19 samples. In each case, the material was cDNA or gDNA derived from T cells, B-cell-depleted T cells, or PBMCs.

Authors' processing steps: The authors estimated nucleated cell counts from reference gene primer amplification. Sequencing used immunoSEQ multiplex PCR; TCRdb keeps in-frame clones, though not all of them. V, J and clone size are taken as reported in that table, and D and trimming were inferred from the DNA itself. The repertoire holds roughly 80,000 clones, 75% to 90% seen once, with roughly 12% in the top ten. CDR3 size: 14 residues. CDR1 is SQVTM and CDR2 is ANQGSEA in the germline V gene. V was clipped by 3 bases and J by 1 base; unmatched bases: 3. This TCR came from a human donor in a cohort sampled during active COVID-19. V gene TRBV29-1 combines with J gene TRBJ2-3; 8 bases align to TRBD1. The material sequenced was peripheral blood. For the CDR3, the DNA is TGCAGCGTTGAGCGGGACAGGCGCACAGATACGCAGTATTTT. This codes for CSVERDRRTDTQYF.